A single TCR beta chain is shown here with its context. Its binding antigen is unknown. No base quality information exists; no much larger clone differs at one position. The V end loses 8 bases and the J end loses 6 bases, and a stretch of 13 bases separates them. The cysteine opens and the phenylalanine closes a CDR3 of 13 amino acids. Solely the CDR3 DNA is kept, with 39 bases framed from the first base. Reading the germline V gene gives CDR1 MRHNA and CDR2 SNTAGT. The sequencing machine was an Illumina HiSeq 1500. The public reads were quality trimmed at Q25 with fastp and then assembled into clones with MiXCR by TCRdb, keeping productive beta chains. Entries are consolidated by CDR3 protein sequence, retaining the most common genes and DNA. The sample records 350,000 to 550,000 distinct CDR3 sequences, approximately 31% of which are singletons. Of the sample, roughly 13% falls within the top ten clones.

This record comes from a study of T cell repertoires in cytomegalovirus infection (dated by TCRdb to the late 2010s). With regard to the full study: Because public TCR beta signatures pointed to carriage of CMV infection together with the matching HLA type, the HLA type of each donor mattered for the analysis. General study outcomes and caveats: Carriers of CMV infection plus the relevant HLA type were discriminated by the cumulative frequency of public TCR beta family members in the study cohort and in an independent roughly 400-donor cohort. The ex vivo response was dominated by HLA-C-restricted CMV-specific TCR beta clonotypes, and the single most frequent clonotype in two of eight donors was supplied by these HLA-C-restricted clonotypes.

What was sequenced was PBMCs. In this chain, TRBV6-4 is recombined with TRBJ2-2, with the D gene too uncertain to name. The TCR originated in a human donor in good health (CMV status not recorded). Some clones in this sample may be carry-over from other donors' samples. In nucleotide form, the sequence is TGTGCCAGCCGTTCCCTCGCGGCCGGGGAGCTGTTTTTT. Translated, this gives CASRSLAAGELFF.